The 4 T cell receptor beta chains below all came from one sample that was sequenced in a study of T cells after yellow fever vaccination. TCRdb re-analysed the 5' RACE reads in MiXCR, keeping a single row per CDR3 protein. The sample holds 300,000 to 350,000 distinct CDR3 sequences; 3.5% to 4.5% are singletons and the top ten take roughly a fifth. The sequencing here drew on PBMCs, taken 15 days after the yellow fever booster vaccination. Receptor source: a man between 18 and 29 years old who received the YFV17D yellow fever vaccine.

The V gene is TRBV7-3, the J gene TRBJ1-6; no reliable D call. In germline, CDR1 is SGHTA, CDR2 FQGTGA. V was clipped by 4 bases and J by 10 bases, with 11 bases between them. The CDR3 consists of 13 residues. CDR3 sequence: CASSSGLDSPLHF. The CDR3 DNA reads TGTGCCAGCAGCTCCGGACTCGACTCACCCCTCCACTTT. Combining the CDR3 with reference TRBV7-3 and TRBJ1-6 gives the whole variable domain GAGVSQTPSNKVTEKGKYVELRCDPISGHTALYWYRQSLGQGPEFLIYFQGTGAADDSGLPNDRFFAVRPEGSVSTLKIQRTERGDSAVYLCASSSGLDSPLHFGNGTRLTVT.

This clonotype occurred many times. The gene calls are TRBV28 and TRBJ2-7; TRBD1 aligns across 7 bases. Germline V gives CDR1 MDHEN, CDR2 SYDVKM. The CDR3 extends over 14 amino acids. Trimming removed 1 base from V and 3 bases from J; junction bases left unmatched: 3. Here the CDR3 DNA reads TGTGCCAGCAGTTTATTCGGGACAGACTACGAGCAGTACGTC. Protein: CASSLFGTDYEQYV.

This clonotype was counted ten times or more. This chain links TRBV18 with TRBJ2-3; D is possibly TRBD1 (6 bases). The CDR3 runs 14 residues. V shed 0 bases and J shed 5 bases, with 9 bases lying between them. Looked up from germline, CDR1 is KGHSH and CDR2 is LQKENI. In DNA, the CDR3 is TGTGCCAGCTCACCACCCGAGGGGGTAGATACGCAGTATTTT. Translating it yields CASSPPEGVDTQYF.

There are many counts of this clonotype. The chain links TRBV21-1 to TRBJ2-5; the D call in the table, TRBD1, was not verified against the DNA. TRBV21-1 is a documented pseudogene. The CDR3 extends over 18 amino acids. The CDR3 spells CASSKEYRGQGSQETQYF. The CDR3 nucleotides read TGTGCCAGCAGCAAAGAGTATAGAGGACAGGGATCCCAAGAGACCCAGTACTTC.